One sample yielded the 8 T cell receptor beta chains listed below, sequenced in a study of blood T cell repertoires in COVID-19. Repertoires were generated with immunoSEQ multiplex PCR, while TCRdb's copy carries only in-frame clones and drops some. The table has around 400,000 clones, roughly 90% seen once; the top ten hold approximately 1.2%. Material: peripheral blood. These receptors were obtained from a man in his forties or fifties with acute or convalescent COVID-19.

The chain uses TRBV27 and TRBJ1-2; D may be TRBD1 (5 bases). Trimming removed 2 bases at V and 0 bases at J, with 10 bases between. The V gene's germline CDR1 is MNHEY and CDR2 SMNVEV (reference sequence). The CDR3 consists of 15 residues. CDR3 sequence: CASSLRQGANYGYTF. The CDR3 DNA reads TGTGCCAGCAGTTTAAGGCAGGGTGCTAACTATGGCTACACCTTC.

V and J are TRBV13 and TRBJ2-7; D possibly corresponds to TRBD2 (5 bases). CDR1 and CDR2 (germline): PRHDT, FYEKMQ (reference sequence). CDR3 length: 14 amino acids. V was cut by 6 bases and J by 0 bases, with 12 bases left in between. The CDR3 here is CASRTRGSSYEQYF. DNA for the CDR3: TGTGCCAGCAGAACGAGAGGGAGCTCCTACGAGCAGTACTTC.

This chain uses TRBV29-1 with TRBJ1-4; TRBD1 aligns across 7 bases. The CDR3 is 14 amino acids. CDR1 is SQVTM and CDR2 is ANQGSEA in the germline V gene. With V trimmed by 5 bases and J by 0 bases, 3 bases remained unmatched. The CDR3 loop reads CSVSDRATNEKLFF. CDR3 sequence (DNA): TGCAGCGTTTCAGACAGGGCAACTAATGAAAAACTGTTTTTT.

The chain couples TRBV28 to TRBJ1-6; 8 bases fit TRBD1. V lost 9 bases, J lost 7 bases, and 8 bases stayed unmatched. This CDR3 spans 14 amino acids. Germline CDR1 is MDHEN and CDR2 is SYDVKM. The CDR3 sequence is CASRIGQGNSPLHF. The CDR3 DNA is TGTGCCAGTCGAATTGGACAGGGAAATTCACCCCTCCACTTT.

In nucleotides, the CDR3 is TGTGCCAGCAGGGGGACTAGCGGCTACTACGAGCAGTACTTC. It yields the protein CASRGTSGYYEQYF. The genes are TRBV27 and TRBJ2-7, with 11 positions matching TRBD2. The CDR3 totals 14 residues. CDR1 MNHEY and CDR2 SMNVEV come from the germline V gene (reference sequence). V lost 6 bases to trimming and J lost 3 bases; unmatched junction nucleotides: 4.

This rearrangement joins TRBV7-8 to TRBJ1-6; a possible D gene is TRBD1 (6 bases). CDR3 length equals 16 residues. Germline V gene sequence: CDR1 SGHVS, CDR2 FQNEAQ. Trimming pared 2 bases from V and 3 bases from J, leaving 11 bases between. The CDR3, as DNA: TGTGCCAGCAGCTTACAGGGGCCTAACTATAATTCACCCCTCCACTTT. It is translated as CASSLQGPNYNSPLHF.

The genes are TRBV11-2 and TRBJ2-7; 7 nucleotides align to TRBD1. V lost 3 bases, J lost 2 bases, and 4 bases stayed unmatched. Germline V gene lookup returns CDR1 SGHAT and CDR2 FQNNGV. This CDR3 region has 14 residues. CDR3 coding DNA: TGTGCCAGCAGCTTTGGTGGACAGGCCTACGAGCAGTACTTC. It yields the protein CASSFGGQAYEQYF.

The genes are TRBV6-6 and TRBJ2-1; D might be TRBD1 (6 bases). CDR1 MNHNY and CDR2 SVGAGI come from the germline V gene (reference sequence). V lost 5 bases and J lost 5, with 7 bases in between. The CDR3 consists of 12 residues. In nucleotides, the CDR3 is TGTGCCAGCAGTGGGACAAACAATGAGCAGTTCTTC. It specifies CASSGTNNEQFF.